Each of the 13 T cell receptor beta chains below was sequenced from the same sample in a study of identical twins. TCRdb called the 5' RACE reads again in MiXCR, with one record for every CDR3 protein. The sample has approximately 590,000 distinct CDR3 sequences; more than 9% are singletons. These data are also associated with another study on yellow fever vaccine responses in identical twins.

Material for sequencing was PBMCs. Source of these receptors: a young woman in good health.

The sample holds many counts of this clonotype. The rearrangement links TRBV20-1 to TRBJ2-1; unclear D gene. This CDR3 comprises 12 residues. Trimming pared 0 bases from V and 8 bases from J, leaving 8 bases between. The germline V gene has CDR1 DFQATT and CDR2 SNEGSKA (reference sequence). The CDR3 sequence is CSARDNRHEQFF. Here the CDR3 DNA reads TGCAGTGCTAGAGATAATCGCCATGAGCAGTTCTTC.

This clonotype was seen a few times. The chain has TRBV7-6 and TRBJ2-1; D not certain. Germline V CDR1 and CDR2: SGHVS, FNYEAQ. CDR3 length: 15 residues. The germline V and J ends were trimmed by 3 bases and 0 bases, with 9 bases remaining between them. CDR3 region: CASSLLESSYNEQFF. Here the CDR3 DNA reads TGTGCCAGCAGCTTGCTAGAAAGCTCCTACAATGAGCAGTTCTTC.

This clonotype occurred a few times. The chain recombines TRBV9 with TRBJ2-4, with 10 positions matching TRBD1. The CDR3 contains 16 residues. V lost 4 bases and J lost 7; bases outside the gene matches: 11. Germline lookup yields CDR1 SGDLS and CDR2 YYNGEE. CDR3 residues: CASSTSTGTGDNIQYF. The CDR3 DNA reads as TGTGCCAGCAGCACCTCAACCGGGACAGGGGATAACATTCAGTACTTC.

The chain combines TRBV11-2 with TRBJ1-5; tentative D call: TRBD1 (5 bases). The germline V gene encodes CDR1 SGHAT and CDR2 FQNNGV. V gave up 1 base and J gave up 0 bases, with 25 bases separating them. The CDR3 has 21 residues. The CDR3 DNA is TGTGCCAGCAGCTTAGTAGTCGGTGGGGCTCGCGGTCGACTTAGCAATCAGCCCCAGCATTTT. This translates into CASSLVVGGARGRLSNQPQHF.

A few counts support this clonotype. The rearrangement links TRBV20-1 to TRBJ1-2; D remains ambiguous. The CDR3 has 13 residues. Germline CDR1 reads DFQATT; CDR2 reads SNEGSKA (reference sequence). Trimming pared 2 bases from V and 1 base from J, leaving 8 bases between. The DNA for the CDR3 is TGCAGTGCTAGAAGTTTAAATAACTATGGCTACACCTTC. Its translation: CSARSLNNYGYTF.

The rearrangement uses TRBV7-2 and TRBJ2-5; 8 bases match TRBD1. The CDR3 totals 16 residues. J gave up 5 bases and V 2 bases, and 10 bases lay outside the gene matches. Per germline, CDR1 SGHTA and CDR2 FQGNSA. The CDR3 sequence is CASSLFRTGNIETQYF. Written as DNA, the CDR3 is TGTGCCAGCAGCTTATTTCGGACAGGGAATATCGAGACCCAGTACTTC.

A few counts support this clonotype. The gene calls are TRBV9 and TRBJ2-2; TRBD2 is a possible D gene (5 bases). The germline gives CDR1 SGDLS, CDR2 YYNGEE. With 2 bases removed from V and 1 base from J, the gap between germline ends came to 12 bases. CDR3 length: 16 residues. The CDR3 region is CASSVISGLNTGELFF. The CDR3, as DNA: TGTGCCAGCAGCGTTATAAGCGGATTGAACACCGGGGAGCTGTTTTTT.

This clonotype has at least ten counts. This rearrangement joins TRBV7-2 to TRBJ2-1; 7 nucleotides match TRBD2. Germline V CDR1 and CDR2: SGHTA, FQGNSA. CDR3 length: 15 residues. With V trimmed by 3 bases and J by 5 bases, 7 bases remained unmatched. CDR3 loop: CASSFNSGWDNEQFF. The DNA for the CDR3 is TGTGCCAGCAGCTTCAATAGCGGGTGGGACAATGAGCAGTTCTTC.

The chain combines TRBV6-1 with TRBJ1-2; D is undetermined. Germline lookup yields CDR1 MNHNS and CDR2 SASEGT. V lost 8 bases and J lost 2, with 12 bases in between. CDR3 length: 13 residues. CDR3 DNA: TGTGCCAGCGGGGAAGGAATAAACTATGGCTACACCTTC. Translating it yields CASGEGINYGYTF.

This clonotype was seen ten or more times. The chain combines TRBV19 with TRBJ2-2; TRBD2 agrees at 10 bases. Germline lookup yields CDR1 LNHDA and CDR2 SQIVND (reference sequence). The CDR3 has 18 residues. J was trimmed by 0 bases and V by 1 base; bases with no gene match: 5. DNA for the CDR3: TGTGCCAGTAGTATAGGGGGCCTAGCGGGAGCGAACACCGGGGAGCTGTTTTTT. Protein product: CASSIGGLAGANTGELFF.

A note on this clonotype: A single base separates this from a much larger clone, so it may be a read error. This chain links TRBV6-2 or TRBV6-3 with TRBJ2-2; D remains ambiguous. From germline, CDR1 is MNHEY and CDR2 SVGEGT. This CDR3 is 13 amino acids long. The V end lost 7 bases, the J end lost 6 bases, and 12 bases lay between the germline ends. The CDR3 spells CASTAYGAGELFF. CDR3 DNA sequence: TGTGCCAGCACCGCTTATGGCGCCGGGGAGCTGTTTTTT.

This clonotype was counted only a few times. The CDR3 DNA sequence: TGTGCCAGCAGTTTTGGGGACAGACACCACGAGCAGTACTTC. Translated, it gives CASSFGDRHHEQYF. This chain connects TRBV12-3 or TRBV12-4 to TRBJ2-7; 7 positions agree with TRBD1. Trimming at V came to 3 bases and at J to 5 bases, leaving 7 bases not matched to a gene. This CDR3 contains 14 residues.

This clonotype was seen a handful of times. CDR3 sequence: CASRSRDSNQPQHF. The CDR3 nucleotides are TGTGCCAGCAGGTCCCGGGATAGCAATCAGCCCCAGCATTTT. The rearrangement joins TRBV6-1 to TRBJ1-5; D not resolved. The V end lost 6 bases, the J end lost 0 bases, and 9 bases lay between the germline ends. The CDR3 has 14 residues. Germline CDR1 and CDR2: MNHNS and SASEGT.